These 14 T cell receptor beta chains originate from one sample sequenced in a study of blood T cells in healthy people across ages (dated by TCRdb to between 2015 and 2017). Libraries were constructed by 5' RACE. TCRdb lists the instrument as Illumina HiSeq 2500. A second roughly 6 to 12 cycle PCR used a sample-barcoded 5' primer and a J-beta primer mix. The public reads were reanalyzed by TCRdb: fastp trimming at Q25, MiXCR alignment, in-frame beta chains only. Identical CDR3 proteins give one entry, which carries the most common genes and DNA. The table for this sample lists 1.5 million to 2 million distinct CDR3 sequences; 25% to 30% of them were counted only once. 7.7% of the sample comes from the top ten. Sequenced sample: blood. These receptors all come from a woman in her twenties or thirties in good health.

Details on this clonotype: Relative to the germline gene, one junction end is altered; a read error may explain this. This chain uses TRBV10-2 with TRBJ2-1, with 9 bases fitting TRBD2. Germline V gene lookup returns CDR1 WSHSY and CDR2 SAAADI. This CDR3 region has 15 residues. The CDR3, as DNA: TGCGTCAGCAGTCTTAGCGGGGGCTCCTACAATGAGCAGTTCTTC. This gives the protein CVSSLSGGSYNEQFF.

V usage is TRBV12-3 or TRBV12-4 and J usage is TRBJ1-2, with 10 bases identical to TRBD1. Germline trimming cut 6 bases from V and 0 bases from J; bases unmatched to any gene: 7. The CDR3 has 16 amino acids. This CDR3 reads CASSTDRGLSNYGYTF. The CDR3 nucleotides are TGTGCCAGCAGCACCGACAGGGGGCTTTCTAACTATGGCTACACCTTC.

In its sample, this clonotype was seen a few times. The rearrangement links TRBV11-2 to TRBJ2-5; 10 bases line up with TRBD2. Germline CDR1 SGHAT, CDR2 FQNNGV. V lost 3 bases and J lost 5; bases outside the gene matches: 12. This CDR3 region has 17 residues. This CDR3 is CASSFSPLASGGETQYF. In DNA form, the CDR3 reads TGTGCCAGCAGCTTTTCCCCGCTCGCTAGCGGGGGCGAGACCCAGTACTTC.

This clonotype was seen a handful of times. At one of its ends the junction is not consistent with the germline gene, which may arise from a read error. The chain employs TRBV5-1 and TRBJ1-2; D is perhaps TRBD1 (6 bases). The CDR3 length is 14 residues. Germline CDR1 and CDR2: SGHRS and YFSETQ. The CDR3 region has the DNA TGCGCCAGCACCTTGGATCCAGGGGTCTATGGCCACACCTTC. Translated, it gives CASTLDPGVYGHTF.

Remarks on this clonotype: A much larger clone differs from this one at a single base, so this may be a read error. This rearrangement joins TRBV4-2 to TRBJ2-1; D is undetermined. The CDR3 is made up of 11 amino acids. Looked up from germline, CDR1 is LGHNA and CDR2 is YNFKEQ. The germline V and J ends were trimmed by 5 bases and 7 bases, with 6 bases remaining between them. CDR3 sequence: CASSTENEQFF. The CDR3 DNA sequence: TGTGCCAGCAGCACCGAGAATGAGCAGTTCTTC.

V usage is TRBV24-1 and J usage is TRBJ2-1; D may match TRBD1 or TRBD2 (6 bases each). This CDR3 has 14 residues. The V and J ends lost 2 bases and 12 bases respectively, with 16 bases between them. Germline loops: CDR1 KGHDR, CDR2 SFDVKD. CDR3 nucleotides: TGTGCCACCAGTGATTCGTCCGGGGGCCATGCGCAGTTCTTC. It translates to CATSDSSGGHAQFF.

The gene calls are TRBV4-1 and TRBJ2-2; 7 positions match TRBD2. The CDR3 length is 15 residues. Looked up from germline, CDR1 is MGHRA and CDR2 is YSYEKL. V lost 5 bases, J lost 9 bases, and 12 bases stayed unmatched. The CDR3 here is CASSDGPSGVWELFF. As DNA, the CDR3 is TGCGCCAGCAGCGACGGGCCTAGCGGCGTTTGGGAGCTGTTTTTT.

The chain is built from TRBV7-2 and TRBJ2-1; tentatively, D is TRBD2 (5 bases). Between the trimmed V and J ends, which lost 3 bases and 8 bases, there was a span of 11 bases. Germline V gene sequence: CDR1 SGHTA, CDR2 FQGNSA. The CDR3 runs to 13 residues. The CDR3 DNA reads TGTGCCAGCAGCTTCGACTATCTCTATGAGCAGTTCTTC. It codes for CASSFDYLYEQFF.

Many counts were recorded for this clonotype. CDR3 coding DNA: TGCAGTGCTACTATAGATGATGGCTACACCTTC. Amino acid sequence: CSATIDDGYTF. This chain joins TRBV20-1 and TRBJ1-2, with unresolved D. The CDR3 consists of 11 residues. With 4 bases removed from V and 6 bases from J, the gap between germline ends came to 9 bases. Germline CDR1 reads DFQATT; CDR2 reads SNEGSKA (reference sequence).

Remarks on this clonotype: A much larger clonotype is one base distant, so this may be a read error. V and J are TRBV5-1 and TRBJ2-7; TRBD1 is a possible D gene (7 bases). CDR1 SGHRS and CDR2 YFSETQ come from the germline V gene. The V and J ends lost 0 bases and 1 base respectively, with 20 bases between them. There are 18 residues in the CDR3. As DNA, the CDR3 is TGCGCCAGCAGCTTGGCCCCAGGGACTTCGGGACAGTCCTACGAGCAGTACTTC. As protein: CASSLAPGTSGQSYEQYF.

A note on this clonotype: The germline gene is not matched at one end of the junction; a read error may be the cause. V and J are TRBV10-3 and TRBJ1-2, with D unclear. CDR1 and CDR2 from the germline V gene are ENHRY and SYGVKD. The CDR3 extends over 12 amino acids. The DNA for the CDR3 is TGTGCCATCAGTGAACCAGGTGTTGGCCACACCTTC. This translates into CAISEPGVGHTF.

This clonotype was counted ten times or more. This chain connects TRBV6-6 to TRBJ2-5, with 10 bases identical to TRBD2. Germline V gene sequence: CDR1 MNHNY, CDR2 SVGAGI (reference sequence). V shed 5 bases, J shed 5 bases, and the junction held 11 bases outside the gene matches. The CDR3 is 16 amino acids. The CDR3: CASSKPTSGASETQYF. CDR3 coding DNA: TGTGCCAGCAGTAAACCCACTAGCGGGGCGAGTGAGACCCAGTACTTC.

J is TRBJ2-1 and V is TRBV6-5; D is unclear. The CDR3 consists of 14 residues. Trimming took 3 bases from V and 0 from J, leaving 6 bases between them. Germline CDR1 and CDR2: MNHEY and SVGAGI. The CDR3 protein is CASSYKNSYNEQFF. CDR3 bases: TGTGCCAGCAGTTATAAGAACTCCTACAATGAGCAGTTCTTC.

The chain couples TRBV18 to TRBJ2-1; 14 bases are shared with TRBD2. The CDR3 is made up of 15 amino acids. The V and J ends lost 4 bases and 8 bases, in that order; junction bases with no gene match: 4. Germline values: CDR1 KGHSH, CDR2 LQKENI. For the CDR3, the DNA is TGTGCCAGCTCACGAGGGACTAGCGGGAGAGATGAGCAGTTCTTC. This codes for CASSRGTSGRDEQFF.